These 27 T cell receptor beta chains were sequenced from one sample in a study of cytomegalovirus exposure and HLA in healthy donors. The primer mix had 60 Vbeta and 13 Jbeta primers. The repertoire was sequenced with immunoSEQ multiplex PCR; TCRdb's copy has only in-frame clones and lacks some. The sample records some 56,000 clones, over 70% being singletons. The source material was PBMCs. These receptors all come from a middle-aged woman in good health and CMV-seronegative.

V is TRBV5-1 and J is TRBJ2-3; D remains unclear. The V gene's germline CDR1 is SGHRS and CDR2 YFSETQ. CDR3 length: 12 residues. V gave up 1 base and J gave up 6 bases, with 6 bases separating them. CDR3: CASSLLRDTQYF. Written as DNA, the CDR3 is TGCGCCAGCAGCTTGCTGCGGGATACGCAGTATTTT.

J is TRBJ1-2 and V is TRBV6-5; weak D call: TRBD1 (6 bases). Germline V gene sequence: CDR1 MNHEY, CDR2 SVGAGI. The CDR3 covers 13 residues. V shed 5 bases and J shed 7 bases, with 14 bases lying between them. CDR3: CASSPTGRAGYTF. The CDR3 DNA is TGTGCCAGCAGTCCTACAGGGCGCGCTGGCTACACCTTC.

In DNA form, the CDR3 reads TGTGCCAGCAGTGTCAGGGGGAAGAACACTGAAGCTTTCTTT. Translated, it gives CASSVRGKNTEAFF. The V call is TRBV6-1, the J call TRBJ1-1, with TRBD1 identical over 7 bases. V lost 4 bases, J lost 1 base, and 3 bases stayed unmatched. CDR1 is MNHNS and CDR2 is SASEGT in the germline V gene. The CDR3 spans 14 residues.

This clone has more than one count but fewer than ten. This CDR3 reads CASSDRTSGSNYYEQYF. CDR3 DNA: TGTGCCAGCAGTGATCGGACTAGCGGGAGCAATTACTACGAGCAGTACTTC. J is TRBJ2-7 and V is TRBV6-1, with 13 bases aligning to TRBD2. V lost 3 bases to trimming and J lost 3 bases; unmatched junction nucleotides: 8. Germline loops: CDR1 MNHNS, CDR2 SASEGT. The CDR3 extends over 17 amino acids.

The chain couples TRBV27 to TRBJ2-1; TRBD2 matches at 10 bases. This CDR3 region has 19 residues. Trimming took 5 bases from V and 0 from J; bases not matched to a gene: 13. Germline CDR1 MNHEY, CDR2 SMNVEV (reference sequence). Here the CDR3 reads CASSPTSGWVLSSYNEQFF. The CDR3 DNA sequence: TGTGCCAGCAGTCCGACTAGCGGGTGGGTCCTAAGCTCCTACAATGAGCAGTTCTTC.

CDR3 in amino acids: CASSLHRAGELFF. CDR3 DNA: TGCGCCAGCAGCTTACACAGGGCCGGGGAGCTGTTTTTT. The chain combines TRBV5-1 with TRBJ2-2; weak D call: TRBD1 (6 bases). The germline V and J ends were trimmed by 2 bases and 6 bases, with 8 bases remaining between them. The germline gives CDR1 SGHRS, CDR2 YFSETQ. The CDR3 has 13 residues.

In its sample, this clone was seen a few times. This sequence joins TRBV10-3 and TRBJ2-7; a possible D gene is TRBD1 (9 bases). Trimming cost V 6 bases and J 2 bases, with 26 bases left between them. CDR3 length: 18 residues. The germline V gene encodes CDR1 ENHRY and CDR2 SYGVKD. The DNA of the CDR3 is TGTGCCATCAGGATTGGACAGGGGTTGGCGGGGGGCCCCTACGAGCAGTACTTC. Translated, it gives CAIRIGQGLAGGPYEQYF.

This clone was seen just once. The chain recombines TRBV10-2 with TRBJ2-1; 9 bases are a match to TRBD2. This CDR3 has 18 residues. The ends lost 2 bases at V and 3 bases at J; junction bases unmatched: 11. The germline V gene encodes CDR1 WSHSY and CDR2 SAAADI. CDR3 sequence (DNA): TGCGCCAGCAGTGAGAACTATACCGGGACTAGCATCTACAATGAGCAGTTCTTC. Translation: CASSENYTGTSIYNEQFF.

The chain carries TRBV7-6 and TRBJ2-1; 8 nucleotides align to TRBD1. With V trimmed by 5 bases and J by 3 bases, 9 bases remained unmatched. The CDR3 has 16 amino acids. In germline, CDR1 is SGHVS, CDR2 FNYEAQ. CDR3 in amino acids: CASSPLGQASYNEQFF. As DNA, the CDR3 is TGTGCCAGCAGCCCCCTGGGACAGGCGAGCTACAATGAGCAGTTCTTC.

The chain recombines TRBV18 with TRBJ1-4, with D possibly matching TRBD1 (5 bases). Germline CDR1 reads KGHSH; CDR2 reads LQKENI. This CDR3 is 15 amino acids long. The V and J ends lost 4 bases and 2 bases respectively, with 11 bases between them. In DNA, the CDR3 is TGTGCCAGCTCACTGCAGGAGGGGACTAATGAAAAACTGTTTTTT. Its translation is CASSLQEGTNEKLFF.

This clone was counted only a few times. The chain recombines TRBV4-1 with TRBJ1-1; D is undetermined. Germline CDR1 MGHRA, CDR2 YSYEKL. CDR3 size: 15 residues. V lost 0 bases and J 7 bases, leaving 15 bases between the germline ends. CDR3 amino acids: CASSQDQRGYGEAFF. CDR3 coding DNA: TGCGCCAGCAGCCAAGATCAGCGCGGTTACGGTGAAGCTTTCTTT.

The V call is TRBV7-2, the J call TRBJ2-1; 8 bases align to TRBD2. This CDR3 spans 15 amino acids. Per the germline V gene, CDR1 is SGHTA and CDR2 is FQGNSA. After removal of 1 base from V and 9 bases from J, the junction contained 8 bases not matched to a gene. The CDR3 DNA reads as TGTGCCAGCAGCTTAGTCAACGGGAGGGGAGGTGAGCAGTTCTTC. This translates into CASSLVNGRGGEQFF.

The rearrangement links TRBV7-2 to TRBJ1-5; D may be TRBD1 (5 bases). Deletions cut 2 bases from V and 2 bases from J, with 10 bases between. CDR1 and CDR2 from the germline V gene are SGHTA and FQGNSA. This CDR3 region has 15 residues. CDR3 DNA sequence: TGTGCCAGCAGCTTAACAGGTTTGGGCAATCAGCCCCAGCATTTT. Its protein is CASSLTGLGNQPQHF.

The CDR3 reads CASREPGQVTNYGYTF. CDR3 DNA: TGTGCCAGCAGAGAACCGGGACAGGTGACTAACTATGGCTACACCTTC. V is TRBV6-1 and J is TRBJ1-2, with 8 bases matching TRBD1. CDR1 is MNHNS, CDR2 SASEGT, per germline. This CDR3 comprises 16 residues. With 6 bases clipped from V and 0 bases from J, the junction kept 9 bases outside the gene matches.

The chain joins TRBV18 to TRBJ2-6, with a weak D call TRBD2 (7 bases). The length of the CDR3 is 18 residues. CDR1 is KGHSH, CDR2 LQKENI, per germline. V lost 3 bases, J lost 4 bases, and 19 bases lay in between. Written as DNA, the CDR3 is TGTGCCAGCTCACCCATTGTTGGGGGGGCGCACGGGGCCAACGTCCTGACTTTC. This translates into CASSPIVGGAHGANVLTF.

The rearrangement joins TRBV28 to TRBJ1-5; 7 nucleotides align to TRBD1. The CDR3 totals 16 residues. Germline lookup yields CDR1 MDHEN and CDR2 SYDVKM. Trimming at V came to 4 bases and at J to 3 bases, leaving 9 bases not matched to a gene. The DNA of the CDR3 is TGTGCCAGCAGTTCGACAGGGATCCATGACAATCAGCCCCAGCATTTT. Translation: CASSSTGIHDNQPQHF.

This clone has just a few counts. The V gene is TRBV2, the J gene TRBJ2-3, with TRBD1 as a possible D gene (5 bases). Per the germline V gene, CDR1 is SNHLY and CDR2 is FYNNEI. The CDR3 totals 12 residues. V shed 5 bases and J shed 6 bases, with 9 bases lying between them. The CDR3 protein is CASSLRGDTQYF. The CDR3 bases are TGTGCCAGCAGTTTAAGGGGTGATACGCAGTATTTT.

This clone was detected a few times. The chain combines TRBV7-6 with TRBJ2-7; D may be TRBD1 (6 bases). CDR1 and CDR2 (germline): SGHVS, FNYEAQ. V dropped 5 bases and J dropped 0 bases, with 14 bases sitting between them. CDR3 length: 15 amino acids. CDR3 protein: CASSPTGSSSYEQYF. CDR3 sequence (DNA): TGTGCCAGCAGCCCAACAGGGTCCAGCTCCTACGAGCAGTACTTC.

CDR3 loop: CASSIEGDSGRTLGTDTQYF. For the CDR3, the DNA is TGTGCCAGTAGTATAGAGGGGGATAGCGGGAGGACCCTCGGCACAGATACGCAGTATTTT. V usage is TRBV19 and J usage is TRBJ2-3, with 10 bases that match TRBD2. The CDR3 is made up of 20 amino acids. The germline V gene encodes CDR1 LNHDA and CDR2 SQIVND (reference sequence). V shed 0 bases and J 1 base; nucleotides not matched to a gene: 13.

This chain links TRBV11-2 with TRBJ1-2; TRBD1 agrees at 8 bases. Per germline, CDR1 SGHAT and CDR2 FQNNGV. Losses at the gene ends were 1 base for V and 5 bases for J; bases not matched to a gene: 6. The CDR3 sequence is 15 residues long. The DNA for the CDR3 is TGTGCCAGCAGCTTAGTCTCAGGGGGCGGGTATGGCTACACCTTC. Its protein product is CASSLVSGGGYGYTF.

J is TRBJ2-3 and V is TRBV5-1; perhaps TRBD1 as D (5 bases). This CDR3 is built from 15 residues. V shed 0 bases and J shed 2 bases, with 10 bases lying between them. CDR1 SGHRS and CDR2 YFSETQ come from the germline V gene. The CDR3 is CASSLAQGTTDTQYF. The CDR3 DNA is TGCGCCAGCAGCTTGGCGCAGGGAACCACAGATACGCAGTATTTT.

Written as DNA, the CDR3 is TGCGCCAGCAGCCCGGCGCTCCGAGGGACTAGCGGGGCCTACGAGCAGTACTTC. Translation: CASSPALRGTSGAYEQYF. The rearrangement uses TRBV5-1 and TRBJ2-7, with TRBD2 matching over 13 bases. This CDR3 spans 18 amino acids. Losses at the gene ends were 4 bases for V and 2 bases for J; bases not matched to a gene: 12. Germline values: CDR1 SGHRS, CDR2 YFSETQ.

DNA for the CDR3: TGTGCCAGCAGCCAACCCAGGGCCCCTGGAAACACCATATATTTT. Residues: CASSQPRAPGNTIYF. The chain couples TRBV14 to TRBJ1-3, with D possibly being TRBD1 (5 bases). Trimming removed 2 bases at V and 2 bases at J, with 10 bases between. The germline V gene encodes CDR1 SGHDN and CDR2 FVKESK. The CDR3 covers 15 residues.

V gene TRBV19 combines with J gene TRBJ1-1; D gene ambiguous. Trimming pared 1 base from V and 4 bases from J, leaving 13 bases between. This CDR3 region has 15 residues. The germline V gene has CDR1 LNHDA and CDR2 SQIVND (reference sequence). The CDR3 loop is CASSIGARVSTEAFF. In DNA, the CDR3 is TGTGCCAGTAGTATAGGGGCGCGGGTTAGCACTGAAGCTTTCTTT.

The genes are TRBV28 and TRBJ1-2, with a weak D call TRBD1 (5 bases). This CDR3 region has 15 residues. In germline, CDR1 is MDHEN, CDR2 SYDVKM. Trimming shortened V by 3 bases and J by 6 bases, and 17 bases separated the two germline ends. The CDR3 nucleotides read TGTGCCAGCAGTTTGCCCCACGGAGGGGACGATGGCTACACCTTC. Residues: CASSLPHGGDDGYTF.

This chain uses TRBV25-1 with TRBJ1-2, with TRBD1 as a possible D gene (6 bases). Germline CDR1 MGHDK, CDR2 SYGVNS. Trimming took 3 bases from V and 0 from J, leaving 17 bases between them. CDR3 length equals 17 residues. CDR3 protein: CASSDIHTGIANYGYTF. In DNA, the CDR3 is TGTGCCAGCAGTGATATCCATACAGGGATAGCTAACTATGGCTACACCTTC.

The chain couples TRBV10-3 to TRBJ1-2, with D unresolved. Germline V gene sequence: CDR1 ENHRY, CDR2 SYGVKD. Trimming stripped 5 bases from V and 3 bases from J, with 10 bases between. This CDR3 spans 13 amino acids. The CDR3 region has the DNA TGTGCCATCAGTCCAGAGACTTACTATGGCTACACCTTC. Its translation: CAISPETYYGYTF.